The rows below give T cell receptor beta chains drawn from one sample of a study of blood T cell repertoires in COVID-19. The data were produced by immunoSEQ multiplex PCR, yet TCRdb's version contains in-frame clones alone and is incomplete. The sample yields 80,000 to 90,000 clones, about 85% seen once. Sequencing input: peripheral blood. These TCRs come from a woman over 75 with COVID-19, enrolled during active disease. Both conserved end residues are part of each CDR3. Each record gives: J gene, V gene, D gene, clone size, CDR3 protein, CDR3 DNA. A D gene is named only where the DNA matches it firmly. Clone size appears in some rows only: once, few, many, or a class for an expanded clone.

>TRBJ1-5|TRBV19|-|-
CASSKGEPQHF
TGTGCCAGTAGTAAGGGGGAGCCCCAGCATTTT
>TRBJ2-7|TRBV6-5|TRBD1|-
CASSSSGTGTYEQYF
TGTGCCAGCAGTTCCTCCGGGACAGGCACCTACGAGCAGTACTTC
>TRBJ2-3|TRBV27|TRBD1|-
CATGTGYTDTQYF
TGTGCCACCGGGACAGGATACACAGATACGCAGTATTTT
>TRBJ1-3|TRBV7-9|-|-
CASSLERRPTGTSGNTIYF
TGTGCCAGCAGCTTAGAGAGGAGGCCCACAGGGACCTCTGGAAACACCATATATTTT
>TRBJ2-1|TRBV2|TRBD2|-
CASRHSGKGYNEQFF
TGTGCCAGCAGACATAGCGGGAAGGGCTACAATGAGCAGTTCTTC
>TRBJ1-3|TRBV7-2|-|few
CASIRDIGNTIYF
TGTGCCAGCATCCGAGATATCGGAAACACCATATATTTT
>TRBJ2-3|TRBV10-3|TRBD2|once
CAIRGAGAATDTQYF
TGTGCCATCAGGGGAGCGGGGGCCGCCACAGATACGCAGTATTTT
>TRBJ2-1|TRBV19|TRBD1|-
CASTFPGQGNEQFF
TGTGCCAGTACCTTCCCGGGACAGGGCAATGAGCAGTTCTTC
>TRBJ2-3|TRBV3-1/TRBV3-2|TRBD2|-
CASSQETSFSTDTQYF
TGTGCCAGCAGCCAAGAGACTAGCTTCAGCACAGATACGCAGTATTTT
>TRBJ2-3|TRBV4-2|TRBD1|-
CASSQGGTGVTTDTQYF
TGTGCCAGCAGCCAAGGAGGGACAGGGGTTACGACAGATACGCAGTATTTT
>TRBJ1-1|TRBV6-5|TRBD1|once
CASSGQGYTEAFF
TGTGCCAGCAGCGGACAGGGGTACACTGAAGCTTTCTTT
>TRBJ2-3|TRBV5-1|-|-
CASSLVPSQSFTDTQYF
TGCGCCAGCAGCTTGGTTCCTTCACAGAGTTTCACAGATACGCAGTATTTT
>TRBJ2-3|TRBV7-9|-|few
CASSLAPFSTDTQYF
TGTGCCAGCAGCTTGGCCCCGTTCAGCACAGATACGCAGTATTTT
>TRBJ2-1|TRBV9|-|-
CASSVDQRFQGNEQFF
TGTGCCAGCAGCGTAGACCAGCGGTTCCAAGGGAATGAGCAGTTCTTC
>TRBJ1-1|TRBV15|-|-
CATSREHPGRRGEAFF
TGTGCCACCAGCAGAGAGCATCCAGGGCGTAGAGGTGAAGCTTTCTTT
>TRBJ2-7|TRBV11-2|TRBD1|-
CASSSDRAAYEQYF
TGTGCCAGCAGCTCCGACAGGGCGGCCTACGAGCAGTACTTC
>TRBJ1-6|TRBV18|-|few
CASSPPAGEFSPLHF
TGTGCCAGCTCACCACCGGCAGGGGAATTTTCACCCCTCCACTTT
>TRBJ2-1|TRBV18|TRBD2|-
CASSPSGPAYNEQFF
TGTGCCAGCTCACCTAGCGGGCCGGCTTACAATGAGCAGTTCTTC
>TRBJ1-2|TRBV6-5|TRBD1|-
CASRGQGEVGDGYTF
TGTGCCAGCAGGGGACAGGGGGAAGTCGGGGATGGCTACACCTTC
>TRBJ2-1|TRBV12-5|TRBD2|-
CASGSIRLAGASEQFF
TGTGCTAGTGGTTCAATCCGACTAGCGGGGGCGAGTGAGCAGTTCTTC
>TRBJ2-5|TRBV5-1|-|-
CASSPETLQETQYF
TGCGCCAGCAGCCCAGAAACCTTACAAGAGACCCAGTACTTC
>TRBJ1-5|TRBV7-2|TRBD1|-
CASSPDRVGLQPQHF
TGTGCCAGCAGCCCGGACAGGGTAGGGCTTCAGCCCCAGCATTTT
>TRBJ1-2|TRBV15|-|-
CATSRTGYGYTF
TGTGCCACCAGCAGGACAGGCTATGGCTACACCTTC
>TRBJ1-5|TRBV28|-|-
CASSFQQGGNQPQHF
TGTGCCAGCAGTTTTCAACAGGGAGGCAATCAGCCCCAGCATTTT
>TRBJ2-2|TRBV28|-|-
CASSPANTGELFF
TGTGCCAGCAGTCCTGCGAACACCGGGGAGCTGTTTTTT
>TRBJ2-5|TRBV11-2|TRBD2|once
CASSLEVSGRARETQYF
TGTGCCAGCAGCTTAGAGGTTAGCGGGAGGGCCCGAGAGACCCAGTACTTC
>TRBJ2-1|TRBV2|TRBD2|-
CASSEWASGAGEQFF
TGTGCCAGCAGTGAATGGGCTAGCGGGGCGGGGGAGCAGTTCTTC
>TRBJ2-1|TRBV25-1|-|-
CASTPRQSSSYNEQFF
TGTGCCAGCACCCCTAGACAGTCAAGCTCCTACAATGAGCAGTTCTTC